This passage covers 7 T cell receptor beta chains from one sample sequenced in a study of T cell responses to AZD1222 COVID-19 vaccine (dated by TCRdb to about 2021). Libraries were built with the immunoSEQ multiplex PCR assay. The clones in this table, taken by TCRdb from immuneACCESS, are in-frame only. Not every clone is retained; where verified, under half of the shortfall comes from an unresolved V gene, and the cause of the rest is unknown. This sample lists 150,000 or so clones; just over 90% were detected once. Jointly, the top ten make up over 1% of the sample. The sample's time point label, in plain terms: about 28 days (+/-7) after the second vaccine dose. Sequences were derived from peripheral blood, sampled 28 days after the second AZD1222 dose. These receptors originate from an adult who received the AZD1222 COVID-19 vaccine.

The genes are TRBV20-1 and TRBJ2-7; D remains unclear. The CDR3 runs to 12 residues. In germline, CDR1 is DFQATT, CDR2 SNEGSKA (reference sequence). Trimming stripped 3 bases from V and 4 bases from J, with 10 bases between. The CDR3 spells CSASVGTYEQYF. CDR3 bases: TGCAGTGCTAGTGTGGGAACATACGAGCAGTACTTC.

The gene calls are TRBV13 and TRBJ1-4, with 10 positions matching TRBD1. In germline, CDR1 is PRHDT, CDR2 FYEKMQ (reference sequence). The CDR3 has 14 amino acids. Germline trimming cut 3 bases from V and 7 bases from J; bases unmatched to any gene: 2. The CDR3 DNA reads TGTGCCAGCAGCTTCGGGACAGGGGTTGAAAAACTGTTTTTT. Protein product: CASSFGTGVEKLFF. Full variable domain (missing parts from reference TRBV13 and TRBJ1-4): AAGVIQSPRHLIKEKRETATLKCYPIPRHDTVYWYQQGPGQDPQFLISFYEKMQSDKGSIPDRFSAQQFSDYHSELNMSSLELGDSALYFCASSFGTGVEKLFFGSGTQLSVL.

The chain carries TRBV5-4 and TRBJ1-6; 7 bases align to TRBD1. The ends lost 0 bases at V and 8 bases at J; junction bases unmatched: 8. This CDR3 contains 16 residues. Germline V CDR1 and CDR2: SGHNT, YYREEE (reference sequence). CDR3: CASSLGAGGTHSPLHF. The CDR3 bases are TGTGCCAGCAGCTTGGGGGCAGGGGGGACTCATTCACCCCTCCACTTT.

The rearrangement joins TRBV9 to TRBJ2-7; TRBD2 agrees at 10 bases. J gave up 4 bases and V 4 bases, and 8 bases lay outside the gene matches. CDR1 and CDR2 (germline): SGDLS, YYNGEE. The CDR3 is 15 residues long. CDR3 residues: CASSPASGGVYEQYF. In DNA form, the CDR3 reads TGTGCCAGCAGCCCAGCTAGCGGGGGAGTGTACGAGCAGTACTTC.

This chain links TRBV5-8 with TRBJ2-3; D remains unclear. Trimming stripped 3 bases from V and 4 bases from J, with 18 bases between. CDR1 and CDR2 from the germline V gene are SGHTS and YDEGEE. This CDR3 has 16 amino acids. The chain's CDR3 is CASSSSTTYGPDTQYF. In DNA form, the CDR3 reads TGTGCCAGCAGCTCTTCGACCACCTACGGCCCAGATACGCAGTATTTT. The entire variable domain, with the rest obtained from reference TRBV5-8 and TRBJ2-3, is as follows: EAGVTQSPTHLIKTRGQQATLRCSPISGHTSVYWYQQALGLGLQFLLWYDEGEERNRGNFPPRFSGRQFPNYSSELNVNALELEDSALYLCASSSSTTYGPDTQYFGPGTRLTVL.

J is TRBJ1-1 and V is TRBV4-3; D is undetermined. The germline CDR1 and CDR2 sequences are LGHNA and YSLEER. V was shortened by 0 bases and J by 2 bases, with 7 bases between the two germline ends. This CDR3 has 14 amino acids. CDR3: CASSQDRVNTEAFF. The DNA of the CDR3 is TGCGCCAGCAGCCAAGATCGGGTCAACACTGAAGCTTTCTTT.

This rearrangement joins TRBV6-1 to TRBJ1-5; D might be TRBD1 (5 bases). Trimming removed 1 base from V and 2 bases from J, with 6 bases in between. The CDR3 runs to 14 residues. The germline V gene has CDR1 MNHNS and CDR2 SASEGT. CDR3 sequence reads: CASSEGGGNQPQHF. In DNA, the CDR3 is TGTGCCAGCAGTGAAGGGGGCGGCAATCAGCCCCAGCATTTT.